Listed below are T cell receptor beta chains from one sample, sequenced in a study of blood T cell repertoires in COVID-19. Using immunoSEQ multiplex PCR, the repertoire was profiled, and TCRdb retains in-frame clones only, with some absent. The sample lists about 260,000 clones, approximately 88% seen once, with 0.7% in the top ten. The specimen was peripheral blood. The source is a human donor in a cohort sampled during active COVID-19. Both conserved end residues are part of each CDR3. Fields, in order: J gene, D gene, clone size, V gene, CDR3 DNA, CDR3 protein. A D gene is named only where the DNA matches it firmly. Not every row has a clone size; where given, it reads once, few, many or a size class.

>TRBJ2-7|TRBD2|-|TRBV9
TGTGCCAGCAGCGTAGGGACTAGCGGCTCCTACGAGCAGTACTTC
CASSVGTSGSYEQYF
>TRBJ2-7|-|-|TRBV9
TGTGCCAGCAGCGTAGGTGAACTAGGCACCTACGAGCAGTACTTC
CASSVGELGTYEQYF
>TRBJ1-6|TRBD1|-|TRBV4-3
TGCGCCAGCAGCCAGGAAGGACAGGGGATATGGACACCCCTCCACTTT
CASSQEGQGIWTPLHF
>TRBJ2-7|TRBD1|once|TRBV9
TGTGCCAGCACCGGACAGGGGGGCGAGCAGTACTTC
CASTGQGGEQYF
>TRBJ2-7|-|-|TRBV3-1/TRBV3-2
TGTGCCAGCAGCCAAGACCGACTAACCACTGCCTACGAGCAGTACTTC
CASSQDRLTTAYEQYF
>TRBJ1-2|-|-|TRBV6-1
TGTGCCAGCAGTGAAGGGACACCGTCTAACTATGGCTACACCTTC
CASSEGTPSNYGYTF
>TRBJ2-1|-|-|TRBV9
TGTGCCCCCTCTAACCTCCTCTCCTACAATGAGCAGTTCTTC
CAPSNLLSYNEQFF
>TRBJ1-5|TRBD1|-|TRBV6-1
TGTGCCAGCAGTGAAGTCAGGGGGCACGGCCAGCATTTT
CASSEVRGHGQHF
>TRBJ2-7|TRBD2|-|TRBV7-2
TGTGCCAGCAGCTTAGATGGTAGCGGGGGGGTGATCTCCTACGAGCAGTACTTC
CASSLDGSGGVISYEQYF
>TRBJ2-3|TRBD2|-|TRBV4-3
TGCGCCAGCAGCCGCATAACGGGGGGTCCTGAAGGCACAGATACGCAGTATTTT
CASSRITGGPEGTDTQYF
>TRBJ1-2|TRBD1|-|TRBV19
TGTGCCAGTAGTTACCTCGGGACAGCCTATGGCTACACCTTC
CASSYLGTAYGYTF
>TRBJ1-1|-|-|TRBV6-2/TRBV6-3
TGTGCCAGCAGTTACAGGAACTACGACACTGAAGCTTTCTTT
CASSYRNYDTEAFF
>TRBJ2-3|-|-|TRBV9
TGTGCCAGCAGAGGCGGGGGCTCTAGCACAGATACGCAGTATTTT
CASRGGGSSTDTQYF
>TRBJ2-3|TRBD1|-|TRBV9
TGTGCCAGCAGCGTAGTCGGCAGGGGGCTAAACACAGATACGCAGTATTTT
CASSVVGRGLNTDTQYF
>TRBJ2-2|-|-|TRBV19
TGTGCCAGTAGTATAGGTGGCGGGCGGTATACCGGGGAGCTGTTTTTT
CASSIGGGRYTGELFF
>TRBJ1-5|TRBD1|-|TRBV20-1
TGCAGTGCTAGTCCGGGACAGGGCAATCAGCCCCAGCATTTT
CSASPGQGNQPQHF
>TRBJ2-3|-|-|TRBV23-1
TGCGCCAGCAGTCCTTTTAGCACAGATACGCAGTATTTT
CASSPFSTDTQYF
>TRBJ1-5|TRBD1|-|TRBV6-6
TGTGCCAGCAGTCATAACAGGGGAAAGGCCGTTCAGCCCCAGCATTTT
CASSHNRGKAVQPQHF
>TRBJ1-6|-|-|TRBV15
TGTGCCACCAGCAGAGATGGGAGGTATAATTCACCCCTCCACTTT
CATSRDGRYNSPLHF
>TRBJ2-1|-|-|TRBV7-2
TGTGCCAGCAGCTTGGGACTGGCGTTTGATGAGCAGTTCTTC
CASSLGLAFDEQFF
>TRBJ1-5|-|-|TRBV3-1/TRBV3-2
TGTGCCAGCAGCCAGTGGGGGGGCGAGCCCCAGCATTTT
CASSQWGGEPQHF
>TRBJ1-6|-|-|TRBV6-5
TGTGCCAGCAATCGAGACAGTTTTTCGAATTCACCCCTCCACTTT
CASNRDSFSNSPLHF
>TRBJ1-5|TRBD1|once|TRBV25-1
TGTGCCAGCAGCGGAGGAGCAACAGGGGCGGGTCAGCCCCAGCATTTT
CASSGGATGAGQPQHF
>TRBJ2-6|-|-|TRBV18
TGTGCCAGCTCACAGGGGGCTGGGGCCAACGTCCTGACTTTC
CASSQGAGANVLTF
>TRBJ2-3|-|-|TRBV27
TGTGCCAGCAGTTATAACGCAATGAGGGCAGATACGCAGTATTTT
CASSYNAMRADTQYF
>TRBJ1-2|TRBD1|-|TRBV27
TGTGCCAGCAGTGCGGACAGGGCTGGGAACTATGGCTACACCTTC
CASSADRAGNYGYTF
>TRBJ1-2|TRBD1|-|TRBV2
TGTGCCAGCAAAATCATGGCAGGGGGCGGAGGCTACACCTTC
CASKIMAGGGGYTF
>TRBJ2-2|-|-|TRBV24-1
TGTGCCACCAGTGTTGCTGGCGGCTTTACCGGGGAGCTGTTTTTT
CATSVAGGFTGELFF
>TRBJ1-1|-|-|TRBV6-2/TRBV6-3
TGTGCCAGCAGTTCGGTGAACACTGAAGCTTTCTTT
CASSSVNTEAFF
>TRBJ2-3|TRBD2|-|TRBV5-6
TGTGCCAGCAGCGTAGGACTAGCGGGAGGCCGGGCAGATACGCAGTATTTT
CASSVGLAGGRADTQYF
>TRBJ1-2|-|-|TRBV5-1
TGCGCCAGCAGCTTGGGGGGAGAGCACACCTTC
CASSLGGEHTF
>TRBJ2-1|-|once|TRBV5-1
TGCGCCAGCAGCCGGACGAGGGATGAGCAGTTCTTC
CASSRTRDEQFF
>TRBJ1-4|TRBD1|-|TRBV3-1/TRBV3-2
TGTGCCAGCAGCTACACAGGGGGCCGGAATGAAAAACTGTTTTTT
CASSYTGGRNEKLFF
>TRBJ1-1|-|few|TRBV6-5
TGTGCCAGCAGCCGAGGGGGGGAGACTGAAGCTTTCTTT
CASSRGGETEAFF
>TRBJ2-7|TRBD2|-|TRBV19
TGTGCCAGTAGTATAGAGGGCGGGGGAGAGCAGTACTTC
CASSIEGGGEQYF
>TRBJ2-2|-|-|TRBV21-1
TGTGCCAGCGCAAAAAGACTAGCGGAGCCGAACACCGGGGAGCTGTTTTTT
CASAKRLAEPNTGELFF
>TRBJ2-6|TRBD2|-|TRBV7-9
TGTGCCAGCATGACTAGCGGGGGGGCGGACTCTGGGGCCAACGTCCTGACTTTC
CASMTSGGADSGANVLTF